This T cell receptor (beta chain) is drawn from a study of T-cell memory formation after mild COVID-19. This clonotype was counted only a few times. The V and J ends lost 4 bases and 2 bases respectively, with 14 bases between them. The CDR3 runs 15 residues. One entry per CDR3 protein results from TCRdb running MiXCR on the 5' RACE reads. The data contain about 190,000 distinct CDR3 sequences, around 18% of them singletons. This sequence originates from an adult woman who had mild COVID-19 (a few samples of this study predate the infection). Cell type and time point are not known. This chain uses TRBV12-3 or TRBV12-4 with TRBJ1-1; D perhaps matches TRBD1 (6 bases). Sequenced material: PBMCs or a T cell subset sorted from them (not recorded which). DNA for the CDR3: TGTGCCAGCAGTTACCAAGGGGGGATTAACACTGAAGCTTTCTTT. Translated, it gives CASSYQGGINTEAFF.